A single sample gave rise to the 32 T cell receptor beta chains below, sequenced in a study of blood T cell repertoires in COVID-19. Method: immunoSEQ multiplex PCR; TCRdb's copy keeps in-frame clones and lacks some. The repertoire holds around 250,000 clones, with roughly 84% as singletons. The sequenced material came from peripheral blood. The receptors stem from a woman aged 18-35 years with acute or convalescent COVID-19.

This chain links TRBV18 with TRBJ2-5; 9 positions match TRBD1. This CDR3 has 14 amino acids. The V and J ends lost 4 bases and 5 bases, in that order; junction bases with no gene match: 5. CDR1 is KGHSH and CDR2 is LQKENI in the germline V gene. CDR3 bases: TGTGCCAGCTCACAGTCGACAGGGGGGGAGACCCAGTACTTC. It specifies CASSQSTGGETQYF.

The V and J genes are TRBV27 and TRBJ1-4; 7 nucleotides match TRBD1. Losses at the gene ends were 5 bases for V and 0 bases for J; bases not matched to a gene: 12. The CDR3 extends over 18 amino acids. Germline V gene data show CDR1 as MNHEY and CDR2 as SMNVEV (reference sequence). CDR3 region: CASSLRGQEGATNEKLFF. For the CDR3, the DNA is TGTGCCAGCAGTCTCCGTGGACAGGAGGGTGCAACTAATGAAAAACTGTTTTTT.

The rearrangement links TRBV4-3 to TRBJ2-3; 11 positions match TRBD1. CDR1 LGHNA and CDR2 YSLEER come from the germline V gene. The CDR3 totals 15 residues. V shed 0 bases and J 6 bases; nucleotides not matched to a gene: 2. CDR3 nucleotides: TGCGCCAGCAGCCAAGAGGGACAGGGGGTGGATACGCAGTATTTT. It codes for CASSQEGQGVDTQYF.

V usage is TRBV29-1 and J usage is TRBJ1-1; tentative D call: TRBD1 (5 bases). Germline V CDR1 and CDR2: SQVTM, ANQGSEA. The CDR3 runs 14 residues. Deletions cut 1 base from V and 4 bases from J, with 13 bases between. The CDR3 DNA sequence: TGCAGCGTTGAAGGGTTGTCAGGGATCACTGAAGCTTTCTTT. Protein sequence: CSVEGLSGITEAFF.

This chain joins TRBV28 and TRBJ1-3; no firm D call. This CDR3 is built from 17 residues. The germline gives CDR1 MDHEN, CDR2 SYDVKM. V was clipped by 2 bases and J by 0 bases, with 14 bases between them. The CDR3, as DNA: TGTGCCAGCAGTTTAGTGGACTCAACCATCTCTGGAAACACCATATATTTT. This translates into CASSLVDSTISGNTIYF. Using reference TRBV28 and TRBJ1-3 for the parts outside the CDR3, the full variable domain is DVKVTQSSRYLVKRTGEKVFLECVQDMDHENMFWYRQDPGLGLRLIYFSYDVKMKEKGDIPEGYSVSREKKERFSLILESASTNQTSMYLCASSLVDSTISGNTIYFGEGSWLTVV.

The CDR3 loop reads CASSLGTDSYEQYF. The CDR3 DNA reads TGTGCCAGCAGTTTAGGAACAGATTCCTACGAGCAGTACTTC. The V and J genes are TRBV28 and TRBJ2-7; D remains unclear. CDR3 length: 14 amino acids. With 2 bases removed from V and 1 base from J, the gap between germline ends came to 9 bases. Germline V gene data show CDR1 as MDHEN and CDR2 as SYDVKM. The full variable domain, its missing parts supplied by reference TRBV28 and TRBJ2-7, is DVKVTQSSRYLVKRTGEKVFLECVQDMDHENMFWYRQDPGLGLRLIYFSYDVKMKEKGDIPEGYSVSREKKERFSLILESASTNQTSMYLCASSLGTDSYEQYFGPGTRLTVT.

This chain connects TRBV18 to TRBJ1-6; TRBD1 might be the D (5 bases). The V end was cut by 6 bases, the J end by 0 bases, with 21 bases between. This CDR3 region has 19 residues. From germline, CDR1 is KGHSH and CDR2 LQKENI. CDR3 loop: CASSPVVSRGSSYNSPLHF. In DNA form, the CDR3 reads TGTGCCAGCTCCCCCGTTGTCTCCCGGGGGAGCTCCTATAATTCACCCCTCCACTTT.

About this clone: At one end, the junction sequence differs from germline, possibly due to a read error. The chain employs TRBV6-2 or TRBV6-3 and TRBJ2-7; 15 bases are a match to TRBD2. The CDR3 sequence is 18 residues long. Germline V CDR1 and CDR2: MNHEY, SVGEGT. The CDR3 DNA reads as TGTGCCAGCAGTTACGGCGGACTAGCGGGAGGGATCTCCTCCGAGCAGTACTTC. Encoded protein: CASSYGGLAGGISSEQYF.

The rearrangement links TRBV11-1 to TRBJ1-3; D remains unclear. The V and J ends lost 3 bases and 2 bases respectively, with 8 bases between them. This CDR3 comprises 14 residues. Looked up from germline, CDR1 is SGHAT and CDR2 is FQDESV (reference sequence). The CDR3 coding sequence is TGTGCCAGCAGCTTGGCGGGGACTGGAAACACCATATATTTT. Encoded protein: CASSLAGTGNTIYF.

The gene calls are TRBV3-1 (or the pseudogene TRBV3-2) and TRBJ1-1; D perhaps matches TRBD1 (6 bases). V dropped 1 base and J dropped 11 bases, with 23 bases sitting between them. CDR3 length: 16 residues. Germline CDR1 and CDR2: LGHDT and YNNKEL (reference sequence). The CDR3 region is CASSQGQGILGISAFF. Here the CDR3 DNA reads TGTGCCAGCAGCCAAGGGCAGGGGATTCTAGGTATCTCGGCTTTCTTT.

This clone was recorded only once. The rearrangement joins TRBV19 to TRBJ2-7; 10 bases fit TRBD1. The length of the CDR3 is 14 residues. Germline V gene lookup returns CDR1 LNHDA and CDR2 SQIVND (reference sequence). V was clipped by 3 bases and J by 2 bases; unmatched bases: 1. Here the CDR3 reads CASSMGTGAYEQYF. CDR3 coding DNA: TGTGCCAGTAGTATGGGGACAGGGGCCTACGAGCAGTACTTC.

A few counts support this clone. The chain employs TRBV3-1 (or the pseudogene TRBV3-2) and TRBJ1-3, with D possibly TRBD1 on 5 matching bases. The CDR3 extends over 17 amino acids. V was pared by 4 bases and J by 1 base, with 17 bases between. Looked up from germline, CDR1 is LGHDT and CDR2 is YNNKEL (reference sequence). CDR3 region: CASSLHLTGPSGNTIYF. For the CDR3, the DNA is TGTGCCAGCAGCCTTCATCTTACAGGTCCATCTGGAAACACCATATATTTT.

The chain employs TRBV6-2 or TRBV6-3 and TRBJ2-7; possible D gene TRBD1, 6 bases. The CDR3 totals 15 residues. Per the germline V gene, CDR1 is MNHEY and CDR2 is SVGEGT. Trimming shortened V by 4 bases and J by 2 bases, and 15 bases separated the two germline ends. CDR3 DNA: TGTGCCAGCAGTTCCCCGGACAGAAATGCCTACGAGCAGTACTTC. Protein product: CASSSPDRNAYEQYF.

This sequence joins TRBV2 and TRBJ2-1; 13 nucleotides align to TRBD2. With V trimmed by 5 bases and J by 1 base, 5 bases remained unmatched. CDR3 length: 17 residues. CDR1 is SNHLY and CDR2 is FYNNEI in the germline V gene. The CDR3 loop is CASSPGTSGISYNEQFF. CDR3 DNA sequence: TGTGCCAGCAGTCCCGGGACTAGCGGGATTTCCTACAATGAGCAGTTCTTC.

The V gene is TRBV2, the J gene TRBJ2-3; 14 nucleotides line up with TRBD2. With 4 bases clipped from V and 4 bases from J, the junction kept 1 base outside the gene matches. CDR3 size: 15 residues. Germline V CDR1 and CDR2: SNHLY, FYNNEI. CDR3 DNA sequence: TGTGCCAGCAGTGGACTAGCGGGAGGGGCAGATACGCAGTATTTT. Translation: CASSGLAGGADTQYF.

CDR3 sequence (DNA): TGTGCCAGCAGACACGGAGGTTTCGGCACAGATACGCAGTATTTT. Protein product: CASRHGGFGTDTQYF. V and J are TRBV6-5 and TRBJ2-3; D might be TRBD2 (5 bases). V was pared by 6 bases and J by 1 base, with 14 bases between. CDR3 length: 15 residues. Germline V gives CDR1 MNHEY, CDR2 SVGAGI.

Written as DNA, the CDR3 is TGTGCCAGTTCATGGGGGGTCGAGCAGTACTTC. Its translation is CASSWGVEQYF. The genes are TRBV27 and TRBJ2-7, with D maybe TRBD2 (6 bases). The CDR3 extends over 11 amino acids. In germline, CDR1 is MNHEY, CDR2 SMNVEV (reference sequence). V dropped 9 bases and J dropped 6 bases, with 12 bases sitting between them.

The table lists this clone with a few counts. The CDR3 bases are TGCGCCAGCAGCTTGTATCCGGGGAACTCTGGAAACACCATATATTTT. It translates to CASSLYPGNSGNTIYF. The chain uses TRBV5-1 and TRBJ1-3, with unresolved D. The length of the CDR3 is 16 residues. V was pared by 1 base and J by 0 bases, with 11 bases between. Germline V gene sequence: CDR1 SGHRS, CDR2 YFSETQ.

This clone has only one observation. The rearrangement uses TRBV15 and TRBJ2-7, with 8 bases lining up with TRBD2. CDR1 is LNHNV, CDR2 YYDKDF, per germline (reference sequence). After removal of 0 bases from V and 5 bases from J, the junction contained 3 bases not matched to a gene. The length of the CDR3 is 14 residues. The CDR3 loop reads CATSRDSGGDEQYF. The CDR3 bases are TGTGCCACCAGCAGAGATTCCGGGGGGGACGAGCAGTACTTC. Combining the CDR3 with reference TRBV15 and TRBJ2-7 gives the whole variable domain DAMVIQNPRYQVTQFGKPVTLSCSQTLNHNVMYWYQQKSSQAPKLLFHYYDKDFNNEADTPDNFQSRRPNTSFCFLDIRSPGLGDTAMYLCATSRDSGGDEQYFGPGTRLTVT.

V and J are TRBV4-2 and TRBJ2-7, with 8 nucleotides matching TRBD2. The V gene end was trimmed by 4 bases and the J gene end by 6 bases; junction bases not matched to a gene: 14. This CDR3 is 16 amino acids long. Germline values: CDR1 LGHNA, CDR2 YNFKEQ. The CDR3 DNA reads as TGTGCCAGCAGCCGCAACTTCGGGGGGGGTGAAGGCGAGCAGTACTTC. It codes for CASSRNFGGGEGEQYF.

The gene calls are TRBV5-1 and TRBJ2-2; the match to TRBD2 covers 7 bases. Germline V CDR1 and CDR2: SGHRS, YFSETQ. The ends lost 2 bases at V and 7 bases at J; junction bases unmatched: 2. The CDR3 covers 13 residues. CDR3 in amino acids: CASSFGRDGELFF. CDR3 coding DNA: TGCGCCAGCAGCTTTGGGAGGGACGGGGAGCTGTTTTTT.

V usage is TRBV7-6 and J usage is TRBJ2-1; 9 bases agree with TRBD2. CDR3 length equals 15 residues. V shed 4 bases and J 2 bases; nucleotides not matched to a gene: 3. CDR1 is SGHVS and CDR2 is FNYEAQ in the germline V gene. DNA of the CDR3: TGTGCCAGCAGCTCAAGCGGGAGGACCTACAATGAGCAGTTCTTC. Translation: CASSSSGRTYNEQFF.

The DNA of the CDR3 is TGTGCCAGCAGCGTCCGGGACAGGGGCTACAATGAGCAGTTCTTC. Translated: CASSVRDRGYNEQFF. The rearrangement links TRBV9 to TRBJ2-1; TRBD1 agrees at 10 bases. J lost 3 bases, V lost 2 bases, and 2 bases had no gene match. CDR3 size: 15 residues. Looked up from germline, CDR1 is SGDLS and CDR2 is YYNGEE.

This clone was observed a handful of times. Here the CDR3 reads CASTGTSGYEQYF. As DNA, the CDR3 is TGTGCCAGCACCGGGACTAGCGGCTACGAGCAGTACTTC. J is TRBJ2-7 and V is TRBV12-3 or TRBV12-4, with TRBD2 matching 11 bases. V lost 7 bases and J lost 3; bases outside the gene matches: 2. This CDR3 comprises 13 residues.

This chain links TRBV6-2 or TRBV6-3 with TRBJ2-1; 7 bases fit TRBD2. The CDR3 sequence is 14 residues long. J was trimmed by 4 bases and V by 5 bases; bases with no gene match: 5. CDR1 and CDR2 (germline): MNHEY, SVGEGT. The CDR3 here is CASSTQAGYNEQFF. CDR3 bases: TGTGCCAGCAGTACACAAGCGGGATACAATGAGCAGTTCTTC.

This rearrangement joins TRBV19 to TRBJ2-7; 8 bases match TRBD1. With 6 bases clipped from V and 2 bases from J, the junction kept 9 bases outside the gene matches. The germline gives CDR1 LNHDA, CDR2 SQIVND (reference sequence). The CDR3 length is 15 residues. The DNA for the CDR3 is TGTGCCAGTAGCCCTTCCGGGACAGGCGCCTACGAGCAGTACTTC. It codes for CASSPSGTGAYEQYF. Full variable domain (missing parts from reference TRBV19 and TRBJ2-7): DGGITQSPKYLFRKEGQNVTLSCEQNLNHDAMYWYRQDPGQGLRLIYYSQIVNDFQKGDIAEGYSVSREKKESFPLTVTSAQKNPTAFYLCASSPSGTGAYEQYFGPGTRLTVT.

The chain is built from TRBV6-4 and TRBJ2-3; 13 nucleotides align to TRBD2. The length of the CDR3 is 15 residues. V gave up 9 bases and J gave up 2 bases; unmatched junction bases: 5. The germline CDR1 and CDR2 sequences are MRHNA and SNTAGT. CDR3 DNA sequence: TGTGCCAGACAACTAGCGGGAGGGCCCACAGATACGCAGTATTTT. It is translated as CARQLAGGPTDTQYF.

V and J are TRBV7-9 and TRBJ2-6; the match to TRBD1 covers 7 bases. The junction had 11 bases not matched to a gene; V was cut back by 5 bases and J by 1 base. From germline, CDR1 is SEHNR and CDR2 FQNEAQ (reference sequence). The CDR3 length is 18 residues. The CDR3 loop reads CASSIPGTADSGANVLTF. The CDR3 region has the DNA TGTGCCAGCAGCATACCAGGGACAGCCGATTCTGGGGCCAACGTCCTGACTTTC.

The rearrangement links TRBV27 to TRBJ1-1; 8 bases are a match to TRBD1. Germline CDR1 is MNHEY and CDR2 is SMNVEV (reference sequence). The CDR3 runs 12 residues. The J segment lost 8 bases and the V segment lost 5 bases, leaving 4 bases of the junction unmatched. The CDR3 coding sequence is TGTGCCAGCAGTCCCCGGACAGGGGAAGCTTTCTTT. Translation gives CASSPRTGEAFF.

In its sample, this clone was seen once. The chain couples TRBV19 to TRBJ1-1, with 7 bases lining up with TRBD1. The CDR3 totals 14 residues. Germline CDR1 reads LNHDA; CDR2 reads SQIVND (reference sequence). The junction had 7 bases not matched to a gene; V was cut back by 6 bases and J by 3 bases. The CDR3 DNA reads TGTGCCAGTAGGGATGACAGGGACCACACTGAAGCTTTCTTT. Its translation is CASRDDRDHTEAFF.

In its sample, this clone was seen a few times. V usage is TRBV5-1 and J usage is TRBJ2-7; the D gene is possibly TRBD1 (6 bases). The CDR3 runs to 14 residues. V lost 0 bases, J lost 4 bases, and 11 bases lay in between. CDR1 and CDR2 from the germline V gene are SGHRS and YFSETQ. CDR3 nucleotides: TGCGCCAGCAGCTTGGTTGGACAGAAATACGAGCAGTACTTC. Translation gives CASSLVGQKYEQYF.

The rearrangement joins TRBV2 to TRBJ2-5, with 8 bases aligning to TRBD2. Germline-derived CDR1 and CDR2 are SNHLY and FYNNEI. V trimming: 4 bases; J trimming: 2 bases; junction bases outside the gene matches: 6. The CDR3 totals 15 residues. CDR3 bases: TGTGCCAGCAGTGTTCGGCCTAGCGGGCAAGAGACCCAGTACTTC. Encoded protein: CASSVRPSGQETQYF.